This TCR beta chain was retrieved from a study of Graves' ophthalmopathy and Graves' hyperthyroidism. This clonotype was seen repeatedly, ten times or more. The antigen is unknown. RNA transcripts were the source from which TCR beta CDR3 regions were amplified. A first-round RT-PCR used HTBI primers, followed by a second-round multiplex PCR. TCRdb used MiXCR to reprocess the multiplex PCR reads, holding one entry per CDR3 protein. The repertoire holds 350,000 to 400,000 distinct CDR3 sequences, with roughly 14% as singletons. CDR1 is PRHDT, CDR2 FYEKMQ, per germline (reference sequence). CDR3 length: 18 amino acids. The V gene lost 4 bases and the J gene lost 0 bases, with 18 bases spanning the gap. The study's findings and limits: The blood repertoire also included most expanded thyroid clonotypes above 0.001 frequency.

V gene TRBV13 combines with J gene TRBJ2-2; D may be TRBD2 (9 bases). Sequencing was done on a sample of peripheral blood. This TCR was recovered from a woman younger than 35 with stable Graves' hyperthyroidism. In DNA, the CDR3 is TGTGCCAGCAGCTCCACAGGGGGACTAGCCCCGAACACCGGGGAGCTGTTTTTT. It codes for CASSSTGGLAPNTGELFF.